Following are 29 T cell receptor beta chains from one sample sequenced in a study of T cell responses to AZD1222 COVID-19 vaccine. Clones were sequenced by immunoSEQ multiplex PCR, and TCRdb holds only the in-frame ones, with some missing. This sample has some 150,000 clones; around nine tenths occur once, and the top ten carry under 20%. The sample in question was peripheral blood, obtained on day 0 of AZD1222 vaccination. These TCRs come from an adult in good health.

This chain uses TRBV7-8 with TRBJ1-3; D is undetermined. The CDR3 is 15 residues long. The V gene's germline CDR1 is SGHVS and CDR2 FQNEAQ. V was cut by 5 bases and J by 1 base, with 12 bases left in between. DNA for the CDR3: TGTGCCAGCAGCGAGGCCGGGGATTCTGGAAACACCATATATTTT. It codes for CASSEAGDSGNTIYF.

V and J are TRBV5-6 and TRBJ1-4, with D maybe TRBD1 (6 bases). The V end was cut by 4 bases, the J end by 5 bases, with 15 bases between. Germline CDR1 reads SGHDT; CDR2 reads YYEEEE. This CDR3 region has 15 residues. CDR3 DNA: TGTGCCAGCAGCGTGGTTCGTCAGGGGAATGAAAAACTGTTTTTT. Translated: CASSVVRQGNEKLFF.

This clone was picked up a small number of times. The V call is TRBV29-1, the J call TRBJ1-1, with D tentatively TRBD1 (5 bases). The germline V gene encodes CDR1 SQVTM and CDR2 ANQGSEA. CDR3 size: 12 residues. The V and J ends lost 6 bases and 7 bases respectively, with 15 bases between them. The CDR3 here is CSVQATEGEAFF. As DNA, the CDR3 is TGCAGCGTCCAAGCGACAGAGGGTGAAGCTTTCTTT.

CDR3 region: CASSSKSNRDRINEKLFF. The CDR3 region has the DNA TGTGCCAGCAGTTCGAAATCAAACCGGGACAGAATTAATGAAAAACTGTTTTTT. The chain employs TRBV27 and TRBJ1-4, with 7 bases aligning to TRBD1. CDR3 length: 18 amino acids. V lost 4 bases, J lost 4 bases, and 15 bases stayed unmatched. The germline V gene encodes CDR1 MNHEY and CDR2 SMNVEV (reference sequence).

The chain couples TRBV11-1 to TRBJ1-4; no firm D call. Germline V gene lookup returns CDR1 SGHAT and CDR2 FQDESV (reference sequence). This CDR3 is built from 14 residues. V lost 3 bases and J lost 3, with 8 bases in between. The CDR3 sequence: CASSFGEANEKLFF. CDR3 sequence (DNA): TGTGCCAGCAGCTTTGGGGAGGCTAATGAAAAACTGTTTTTT.

V and J are TRBV11-2 and TRBJ1-3; D is perhaps TRBD1 (6 bases). CDR1 and CDR2 (germline): SGHAT, FQNNGV. The CDR3 runs to 18 residues. V lost 1 base, J lost 0 bases, and 16 bases lay in between. For the CDR3, the DNA is TGTGCCAGCAGCTTAGTCATCTACAGGGCGAACTCTGGAAACACCATATATTTT. Protein sequence: CASSLVIYRANSGNTIYF.

This clone came up a few times. The chain uses TRBV3-1 (or the pseudogene TRBV3-2) and TRBJ1-1; a possible D gene is TRBD1 (5 bases). This CDR3 is built from 14 residues. Germline values: CDR1 LGHDT, CDR2 YNNKEL (reference sequence). V lost 4 bases to trimming and J lost 1 base, with 10 bases between them. Here the CDR3 DNA reads TGTGCCAGCAGCCCCTCAGGGACGAACACTGAAGCTTTCTTT. Encoded protein: CASSPSGTNTEAFF.

The chain is built from TRBV27 and TRBJ1-2; no firm D call. V lost 5 bases to trimming and J lost 2 bases, with 9 bases between them. CDR1 and CDR2 from the germline V gene are MNHEY and SMNVEV (reference sequence). The CDR3 runs to 13 residues. Here the CDR3 reads CASSPSLNYGYTF. The CDR3 bases are TGTGCCAGCAGTCCCTCACTCAACTATGGCTACACCTTC.

The rearrangement joins TRBV4-1 to TRBJ1-2, with 9 bases aligning to TRBD1. Trimming cost V 7 bases and J 1 base; bases outside gene matches: 10. This CDR3 has 16 residues. Germline CDR1 MGHRA, CDR2 YSYEKL. The CDR3 loop is CASNPSPGQGNYGYTF. Here the CDR3 DNA reads TGCGCCAGCAACCCGTCTCCGGGACAGGGTAACTATGGCTACACCTTC.

The J gene is TRBJ1-3, the V gene TRBV7-2; D gene ambiguous. V lost 4 bases to trimming and J lost 4 bases, with 8 bases between them. Germline V lookup: CDR1 SGHTA, CDR2 FQGNSA. The CDR3 is made up of 13 amino acids. CDR3 region: CASSSAGGNTIYF. CDR3 nucleotides: TGTGCCAGCAGCTCCGCGGGCGGAAACACCATATATTTT. Filled out from reference TRBV7-2 and TRBJ1-3, the complete variable domain reads GAGVSQSPSNKVTEKGKDVELRCDPISGHTALYWYRQSLGQGLEFLIYFQGNSAPDKSGLPSDRFSAERTGGSVSTLTIQRTQQEDSAVYLCASSSAGGNTIYFGEGSWLTVV.

Worth noting for this clone: This clone may be a read error of a much larger clone one base away. CDR3 in amino acids: CASSEGYNYGYTF. The CDR3 DNA reads TGTGCCAGCAGTGAAGGGTATAACTATGGCTACACCTTC. The V call is TRBV2, the J call TRBJ1-2; D not resolved. The CDR3 length is 13 residues. V dropped 1 base and J dropped 1 base, with 4 bases sitting between them. Germline V gene sequence: CDR1 SNHLY, CDR2 FYNNEI.

The chain combines TRBV29-1 with TRBJ1-2; D is uncertain. CDR1 is SQVTM, CDR2 ANQGSEA, per germline. V shed 2 bases and J shed 8 bases, with 12 bases lying between them. The CDR3 has 12 amino acids. CDR3 sequence reads: CSVETGPGGYTF. The CDR3 region has the DNA TGCAGCGTTGAAACGGGCCCTGGAGGCTACACCTTC.

J is TRBJ1-1 and V is TRBV27; D gene uncertain. The germline gives CDR1 MNHEY, CDR2 SMNVEV (reference sequence). There are 13 residues in the CDR3. Trimming pared 3 bases from V and 4 bases from J, leaving 9 bases between. CDR3 in DNA: TGTGCCAGCAGTTTCCGGTGGGGCACTGAAGCTTTCTTT. This translates into CASSFRWGTEAFF.

The genes are TRBV5-1 and TRBJ1-6; TRBD1 matches 10 bases. Germline V gives CDR1 SGHRS, CDR2 YFSETQ. The CDR3 has 15 amino acids. V gave up 0 bases and J gave up 7 bases; unmatched junction bases: 1. The CDR3 is CASSLAGQGNSPLHF. CDR3 DNA sequence: TGCGCCAGCAGCTTGGCGGGACAGGGGAATTCACCCCTCCACTTT.

J is TRBJ2-5 and V is TRBV5-4; D may be TRBD1 (6 bases). V was shortened by 0 bases and J by 5 bases, with 17 bases between the two germline ends. The CDR3 loop spans 16 amino acids. Germline V gene lookup returns CDR1 SGHNT and CDR2 YYREEE (reference sequence). The CDR3, as DNA: TGTGCCAGCAGCTTGGGAGACGGTCAGGGGCTGGAGACCCAGTACTTC. This sequence encodes CASSLGDGQGLETQYF.

The chain carries TRBV7-9 and TRBJ1-2, with TRBD1 matching 9 bases. After removal of 8 bases from V and 4 bases from J, the junction contained 11 bases not matched to a gene. The V gene's germline CDR1 is SEHNR and CDR2 FQNEAQ (reference sequence). The CDR3 covers 15 residues. In nucleotides, the CDR3 is TGTGCCAGCGAAGTGATGGGGGGACAGGGCTATGGCTACACCTTC. The encoded protein is CASEVMGGQGYGYTF.

The chain couples TRBV7-9 to TRBJ1-2; D uncertain. This CDR3 has 13 residues. Germline assignment: CDR1 SEHNR and CDR2 FQNEAQ (reference sequence). The V end was cut by 10 bases, the J end by 4 bases, with 16 bases between. The CDR3 bases are TGTGCCACCCGGGCTCTCGGAGGCTATGGCTACACCTTC. It translates to CATRALGGYGYTF. Looking up the rest from reference TRBV7-9 and TRBJ1-2 gives the full variable domain: DTGVSQNPRHKITKRGQNVTFRCDPISEHNRLYWYRQTLGQGPEFLTYFQNEAQLEKSRLLSDRFSAERPKGSFSTLEIQRTEQGDSAMYLCATRALGGYGYTFGSGTRLTVV.

The chain couples TRBV30 to TRBJ1-2; no firm D call. The CDR3 length is 16 residues. V dropped 3 bases and J dropped 4 bases, with 21 bases sitting between them. Germline V CDR1 and CDR2: GTSNPN, SVGIG (reference sequence). In DNA, the CDR3 is TGTGCCTGGAGCGCACTCCGGCAGACCATGGCCTATGGCTACACCTTC. Translating it yields CAWSALRQTMAYGYTF.

CDR3 sequence reads: CASMEASGTGGTEAFF. In DNA form, the CDR3 reads TGTGCCAGCATGGAAGCTTCCGGGACAGGGGGGACTGAAGCTTTCTTT. The V and J genes are TRBV27 and TRBJ1-1; 11 bases match TRBD1. Germline CDR1 MNHEY, CDR2 SMNVEV (reference sequence). The V gene end was trimmed by 7 bases and the J gene end by 5 bases; junction bases not matched to a gene: 12. The CDR3 totals 16 residues.

This chain links TRBV6-5 with TRBJ2-1; D is unclear. This CDR3 is built from 12 residues. V was pared by 4 bases and J by 3 bases, with 4 bases between. From germline, CDR1 is MNHEY and CDR2 SVGAGI. This chain's CDR3 is CASSWGYNEQFF. The DNA of the CDR3 is TGTGCCAGCAGTTGGGGCTACAATGAGCAGTTCTTC.

The chain is built from TRBV2 and TRBJ1-2; D remains ambiguous. This CDR3 comprises 13 residues. V dropped 1 base and J dropped 5 bases, with 8 bases sitting between them. CDR1 is SNHLY and CDR2 is FYNNEI in the germline V gene. The CDR3 loop is CASSEEQTYGYTF. DNA for the CDR3: TGTGCCAGCAGTGAAGAGCAGACTTATGGCTACACCTTC. Full variable domain (outside the CDR3, taken from reference TRBV2 and TRBJ1-2): EPEVTQTPSHQVTQMGQEVILRCVPISNHLYFYWYRQILGQKVEFLVSFYNNEISEKSEIFDDQFSVERPDGSNFTLKIRSTKLEDSAMYFCASSEEQTYGYTFGSGTRLTVV.

The V and J genes are TRBV11-2 and TRBJ1-3; D ambiguous. V was trimmed by 4 bases and J by 0 bases, leaving 4 bases between them. The CDR3 extends over 13 amino acids. Germline CDR1 SGHAT, CDR2 FQNNGV. The CDR3 region is CASSSSSGNTIYF. The CDR3 DNA reads TGTGCCAGCAGCTCCAGCTCTGGAAACACCATATATTTT.

The chain couples TRBV6-5 to TRBJ1-6; 9 bases map to TRBD1. Germline V gene lookup returns CDR1 MNHEY and CDR2 SVGAGI. This CDR3 region has 15 residues. Trimming removed 4 bases from V and 8 bases from J; junction bases left unmatched: 6. CDR3 coding DNA: TGTGCCAGCAGTTGGGGGGGACAGGGAGATTCACCCCTCCACTTT. Translated, it gives CASSWGGQGDSPLHF.

The chain employs TRBV15 and TRBJ1-1; D remains ambiguous. CDR1 is LNHNV and CDR2 is YYDKDF in the germline V gene (reference sequence). The CDR3 is 15 amino acids. V was shortened by 3 bases and J by 3 bases, with 14 bases between the two germline ends. The CDR3 protein is CATSSASRGDTEAFF. The CDR3 DNA reads TGTGCCACCAGCAGCGCCTCGAGAGGAGACACTGAAGCTTTCTTT.

The gene calls are TRBV15 and TRBJ2-7; perhaps TRBD2 as D (5 bases). Trimming took 5 bases from V and 5 from J, leaving 10 bases between them. Germline assignment: CDR1 LNHNV and CDR2 YYDKDF (reference sequence). The CDR3 loop spans 12 amino acids. The CDR3 protein is CATSPYGDEQYF. The CDR3, as DNA: TGTGCCACCAGCCCATACGGGGACGAGCAGTACTTC.

V is TRBV4-1 and J is TRBJ2-5, with 10 bases identical to TRBD1. V lost 4 bases, J lost 5 bases, and 10 bases stayed unmatched. Germline V gene sequence: CDR1 MGHRA, CDR2 YSYEKL. CDR3 length equals 16 residues. CDR3: CASSLAGQGITETQYF. In nucleotides, the CDR3 is TGCGCCAGCAGCCTCGCGGGACAGGGGATCACGGAGACCCAGTACTTC.

The CDR3 protein is CASSQDRQVNTEAFF. The CDR3 DNA reads as TGCGCCAGCAGCCAAGATCGGCAGGTGAACACTGAAGCTTTCTTT. The chain employs TRBV4-1 and TRBJ1-1, with no clear D. Germline V lookup: CDR1 MGHRA, CDR2 YSYEKL. Trimming shortened V by 0 bases and J by 0 bases, and 8 bases separated the two germline ends. This CDR3 is 15 amino acids long.

The V call is TRBV30, the J call TRBJ1-3, with D hard to call. Germline lookup yields CDR1 GTSNPN and CDR2 SVGIG (reference sequence). Trimming shortened V by 4 bases and J by 4 bases, and 5 bases separated the two germline ends. The CDR3 sequence is 11 residues long. The CDR3 reads CAWKTGNTIYF. DNA of the CDR3: TGTGCCTGGAAGACAGGAAACACCATATATTTT.

The chain is built from TRBV4-1 and TRBJ1-2, with D unresolved. Germline assignment: CDR1 MGHRA and CDR2 YSYEKL. Trimming pared 0 bases from V and 5 bases from J, leaving 7 bases between. This CDR3 has 13 amino acids. The CDR3 loop is CASSQDTLYGYTF. DNA of the CDR3: TGCGCCAGCAGCCAAGACACCTTATATGGCTACACCTTC.